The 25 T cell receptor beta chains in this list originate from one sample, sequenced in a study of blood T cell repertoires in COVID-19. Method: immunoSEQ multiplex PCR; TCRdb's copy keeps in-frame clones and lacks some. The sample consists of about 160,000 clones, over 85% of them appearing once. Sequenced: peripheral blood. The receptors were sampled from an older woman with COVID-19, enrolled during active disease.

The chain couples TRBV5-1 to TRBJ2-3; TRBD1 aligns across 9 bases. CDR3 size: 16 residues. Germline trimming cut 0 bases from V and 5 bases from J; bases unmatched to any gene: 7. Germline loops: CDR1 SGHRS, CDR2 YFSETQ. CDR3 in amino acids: CASSLEPGQGGDTQYF. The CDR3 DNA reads TGCGCCAGCAGCTTGGAGCCGGGACAGGGTGGAGATACGCAGTATTTT.

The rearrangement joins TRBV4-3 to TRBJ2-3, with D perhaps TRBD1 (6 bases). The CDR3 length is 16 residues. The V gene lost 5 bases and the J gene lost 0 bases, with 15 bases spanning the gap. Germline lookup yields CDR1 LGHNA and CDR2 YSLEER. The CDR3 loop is CASSKGHLTSTDTQYF. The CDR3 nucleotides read TGCGCCAGCAGCAAGGGACACCTAACTAGCACAGATACGCAGTATTTT.

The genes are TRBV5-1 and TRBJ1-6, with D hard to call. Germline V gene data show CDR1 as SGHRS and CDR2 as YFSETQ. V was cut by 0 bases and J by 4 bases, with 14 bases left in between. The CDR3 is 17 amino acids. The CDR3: CASSLVGSTPYNSPLHF. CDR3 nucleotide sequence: TGCGCCAGCAGCTTGGTGGGCAGTACGCCTTATAATTCACCCCTCCACTTT.

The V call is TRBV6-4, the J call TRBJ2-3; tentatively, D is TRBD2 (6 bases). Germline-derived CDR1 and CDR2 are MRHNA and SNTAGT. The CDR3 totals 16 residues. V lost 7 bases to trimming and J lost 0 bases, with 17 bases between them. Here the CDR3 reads CASTPPEGRSTDTQYF. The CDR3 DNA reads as TGTGCCAGCACTCCCCCTGAGGGGAGGAGCACAGATACGCAGTATTTT.

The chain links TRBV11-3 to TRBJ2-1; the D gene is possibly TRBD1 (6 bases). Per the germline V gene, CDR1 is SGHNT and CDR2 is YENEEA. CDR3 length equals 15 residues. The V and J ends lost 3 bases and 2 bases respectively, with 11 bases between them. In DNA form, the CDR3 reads TGTGCCAGCAGCTTTTACAGGGTCCCCTACAATGAGCAGTTCTTC. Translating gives CASSFYRVPYNEQFF.

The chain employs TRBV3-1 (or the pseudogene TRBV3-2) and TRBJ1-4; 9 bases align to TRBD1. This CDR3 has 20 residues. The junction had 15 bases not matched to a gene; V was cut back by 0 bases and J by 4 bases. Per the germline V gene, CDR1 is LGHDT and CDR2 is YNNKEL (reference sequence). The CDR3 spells CASSQERGSGTGLFNEKLFF. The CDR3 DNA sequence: TGTGCCAGCAGCCAAGAACGAGGCTCCGGGACAGGGCTCTTTAATGAAAAACTGTTTTTT.

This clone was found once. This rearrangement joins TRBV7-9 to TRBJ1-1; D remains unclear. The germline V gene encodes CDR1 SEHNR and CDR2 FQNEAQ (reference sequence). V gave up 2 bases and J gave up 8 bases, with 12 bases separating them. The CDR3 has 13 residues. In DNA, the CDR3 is TGTGCCAGCAGCTTAAACGCGGAATCCGAAGCTTTCTTT. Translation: CASSLNAESEAFF.

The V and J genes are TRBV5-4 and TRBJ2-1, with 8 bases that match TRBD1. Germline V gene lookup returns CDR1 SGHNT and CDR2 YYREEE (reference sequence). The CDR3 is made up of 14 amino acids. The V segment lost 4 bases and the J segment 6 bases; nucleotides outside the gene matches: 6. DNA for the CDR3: TGTGCCAGCAGCCTAAGGACAGGGATCAATGAGCAGTTCTTC. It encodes CASSLRTGINEQFF.

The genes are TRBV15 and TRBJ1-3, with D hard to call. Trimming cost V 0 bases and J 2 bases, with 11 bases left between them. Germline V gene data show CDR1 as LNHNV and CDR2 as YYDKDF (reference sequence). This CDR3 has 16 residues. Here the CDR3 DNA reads TGTGCCACCAGCAGAGATTACCCGGTCGCTGGAAACACCATATATTTT. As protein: CATSRDYPVAGNTIYF.

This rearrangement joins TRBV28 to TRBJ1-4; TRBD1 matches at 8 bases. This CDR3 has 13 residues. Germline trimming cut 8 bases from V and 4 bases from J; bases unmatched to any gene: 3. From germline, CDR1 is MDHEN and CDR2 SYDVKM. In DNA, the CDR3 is TGTGCCAGCGGGACAGGAATTAATGAAAAACTGTTTTTT. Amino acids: CASGTGINEKLFF.

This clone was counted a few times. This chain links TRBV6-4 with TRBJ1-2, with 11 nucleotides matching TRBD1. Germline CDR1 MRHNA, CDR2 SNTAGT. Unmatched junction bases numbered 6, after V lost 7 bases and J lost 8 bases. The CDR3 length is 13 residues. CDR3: CASKGQGGRGYTF. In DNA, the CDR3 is TGTGCCAGCAAGGGACAGGGGGGGCGAGGCTACACCTTC.

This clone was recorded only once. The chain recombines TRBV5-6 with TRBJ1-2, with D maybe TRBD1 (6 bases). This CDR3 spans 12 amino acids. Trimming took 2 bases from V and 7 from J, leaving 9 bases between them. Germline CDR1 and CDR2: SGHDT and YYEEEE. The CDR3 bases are TGTGCCAGCAGCTTCACAGGGAGTGGCTACACCTTC. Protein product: CASSFTGSGYTF.

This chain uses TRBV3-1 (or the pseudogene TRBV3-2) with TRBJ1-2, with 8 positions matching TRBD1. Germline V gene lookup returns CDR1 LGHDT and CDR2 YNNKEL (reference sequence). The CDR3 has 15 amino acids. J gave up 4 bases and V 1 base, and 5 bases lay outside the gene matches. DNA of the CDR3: TGTGCCAGCAGCCAAGCCGGACAGGGTGCCTATGGCTACACCTTC. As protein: CASSQAGQGAYGYTF.

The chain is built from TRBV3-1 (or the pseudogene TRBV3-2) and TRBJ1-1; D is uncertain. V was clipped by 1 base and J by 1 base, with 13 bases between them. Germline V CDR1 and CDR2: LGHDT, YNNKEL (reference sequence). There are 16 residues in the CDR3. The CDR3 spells CASSQGRCAGNTEAFF. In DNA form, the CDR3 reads TGTGCCAGCAGCCAAGGCAGGTGTGCCGGGAACACTGAAGCTTTCTTT.

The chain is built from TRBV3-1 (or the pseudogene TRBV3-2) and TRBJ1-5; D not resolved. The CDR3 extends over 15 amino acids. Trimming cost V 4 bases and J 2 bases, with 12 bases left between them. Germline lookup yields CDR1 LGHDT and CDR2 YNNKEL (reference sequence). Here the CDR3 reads CASSRLRDGNQPQHF. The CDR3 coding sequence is TGTGCCAGCAGCCGACTGCGAGATGGCAATCAGCCCCAGCATTTT.

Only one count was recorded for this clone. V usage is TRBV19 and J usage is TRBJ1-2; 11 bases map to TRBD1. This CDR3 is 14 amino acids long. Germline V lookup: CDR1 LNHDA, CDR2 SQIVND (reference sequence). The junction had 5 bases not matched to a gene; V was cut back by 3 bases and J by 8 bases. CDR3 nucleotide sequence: TGTGCCAGTAGTATCTTGGACAGGGGGCACGGCTACACCTTC. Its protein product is CASSILDRGHGYTF.

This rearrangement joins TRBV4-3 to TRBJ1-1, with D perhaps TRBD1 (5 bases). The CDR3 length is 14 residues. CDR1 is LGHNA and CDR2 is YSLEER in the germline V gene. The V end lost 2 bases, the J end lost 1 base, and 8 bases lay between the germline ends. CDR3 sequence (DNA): TGCGCCAGCAGCCAATCCCAGGGGAACACTGAAGCTTTCTTT. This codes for CASSQSQGNTEAFF.

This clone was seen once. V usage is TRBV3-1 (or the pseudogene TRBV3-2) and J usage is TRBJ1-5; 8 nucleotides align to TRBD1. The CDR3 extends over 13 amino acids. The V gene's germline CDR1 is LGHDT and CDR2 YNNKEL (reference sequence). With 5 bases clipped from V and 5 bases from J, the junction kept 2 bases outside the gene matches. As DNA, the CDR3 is TGTGCCAGCAGCGGGACAGGTGATCAGCCCCAGCATTTT. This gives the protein CASSGTGDQPQHF.

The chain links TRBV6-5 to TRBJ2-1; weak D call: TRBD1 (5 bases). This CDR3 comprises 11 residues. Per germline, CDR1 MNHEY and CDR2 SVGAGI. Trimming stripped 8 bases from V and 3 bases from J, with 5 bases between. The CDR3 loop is CASDSYNEQFF. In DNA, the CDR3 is TGTGCCAGCGACAGCTACAATGAGCAGTTCTTC.

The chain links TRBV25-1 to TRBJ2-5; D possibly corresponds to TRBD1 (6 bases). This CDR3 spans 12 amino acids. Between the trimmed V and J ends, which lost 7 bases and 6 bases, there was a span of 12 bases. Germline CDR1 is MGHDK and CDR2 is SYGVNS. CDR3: CASKSQGKTQYF. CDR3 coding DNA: TGTGCCAGCAAGTCCCAGGGGAAGACCCAGTACTTC.

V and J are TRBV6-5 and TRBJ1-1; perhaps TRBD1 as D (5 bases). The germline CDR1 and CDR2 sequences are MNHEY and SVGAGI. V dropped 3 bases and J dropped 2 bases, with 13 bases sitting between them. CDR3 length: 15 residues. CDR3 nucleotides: TGTGCCAGCAGTTATTCAGGGAACAGTAACACTGAAGCTTTCTTT. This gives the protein CASSYSGNSNTEAFF.

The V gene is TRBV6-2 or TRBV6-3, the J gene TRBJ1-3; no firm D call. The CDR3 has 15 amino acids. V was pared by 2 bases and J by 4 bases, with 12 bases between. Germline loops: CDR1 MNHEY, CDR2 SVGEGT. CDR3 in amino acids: CASSYPAVSGNTIYF. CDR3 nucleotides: TGTGCCAGCAGTTACCCGGCGGTTTCAGGAAACACCATATATTTT.

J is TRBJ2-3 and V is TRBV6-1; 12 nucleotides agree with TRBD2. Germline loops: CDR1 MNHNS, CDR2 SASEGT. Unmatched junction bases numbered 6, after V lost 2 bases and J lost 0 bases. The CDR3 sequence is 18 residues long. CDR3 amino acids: CASSERRTSGASTDTQYF. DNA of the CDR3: TGTGCCAGCAGTGAACGACGGACTAGCGGGGCTAGCACAGATACGCAGTATTTT.

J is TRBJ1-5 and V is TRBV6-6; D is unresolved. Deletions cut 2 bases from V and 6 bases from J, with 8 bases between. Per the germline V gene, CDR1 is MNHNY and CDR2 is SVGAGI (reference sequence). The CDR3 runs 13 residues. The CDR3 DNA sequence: TGTGCCAGCAGTTACGGCGGGAGTCAGCCCCAGCATTTT. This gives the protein CASSYGGSQPQHF.

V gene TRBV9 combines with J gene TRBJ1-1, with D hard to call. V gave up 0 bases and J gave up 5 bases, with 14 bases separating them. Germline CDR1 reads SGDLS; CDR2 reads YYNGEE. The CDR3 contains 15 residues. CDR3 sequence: CASSVDAIGATEAFF. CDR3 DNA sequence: TGTGCCAGCAGCGTAGACGCTATTGGAGCGACTGAAGCTTTCTTT.